This T cell receptor beta chain emerged from a study of cytomegalovirus exposure and HLA in healthy donors. The PCR contained 60 Vbeta and 13 Jbeta primers. Generated by immunoSEQ multiplex PCR, the TCRdb table keeps only in-frame clones and is missing some. This listing includes 130,000 or so clones. The V and J ends lost 7 bases and 4 bases respectively, with 16 bases between them. This CDR3 is built from 14 residues. From germline, CDR1 is SNHLY and CDR2 FYNNEI. The receptor was derived from a woman between 18 and 30 years old in good health and CMV-seronegative. The sequenced material came from PBMCs. This chain uses TRBV2 with TRBJ1-1; TRBD1 might be the D (5 bases). The CDR3 sequence is CASIPRGGGTEAFF. In nucleotides, the CDR3 is TGTGCCAGCATCCCTAGGGGTGGCGGCACTGAAGCTTTCTTT.